This T cell receptor beta chain originates from a study of cytomegalovirus exposure and HLA in healthy donors. Overall study: Genetic ancestry analysis placed around 76% of the roughly 400 donors that were genotyped in the Caucasian-associated cluster. Findings of the study overall: High specificity and sensitivity for cytomegalovirus status were reported for the classifier. Roughly even sequencing depth across donors was the assumption behind the presence/absence analyses. Later on, a genetic analysis was performed. It linked a missense variant in DCLRE1C with V- and J-gene trimming of TCR beta.

The germline CDR1 and CDR2 sequences are MDHEN and SYDVKM. The CDR3 is made up of 14 amino acids. Note on this clone: Its target is unknown. At one boundary the junction diverges from the germline segment, which might be a read error.

The study ran its PCR with 60 Vbeta and 13 Jbeta primers. Measured with immunoSEQ multiplex PCR; TCRdb has only the in-frame clones, and not every one. This sample carries around 130,000 clones, roughly 80% of them seen once, and the ten largest clones take about 1%. The source of this sequence is a woman aged 55 to 70 in good health and CMV-seronegative. Sequenced material: PBMCs. The chain links TRBV28 to TRBJ2-7; 7 nucleotides line up with TRBD1. This chain's CDR3 is CASSLPGTAYAQYF. The CDR3 DNA sequence: TGTGCCAGCAGTTTACCCGGGACAGCCTACGCGCAGTACTTC.